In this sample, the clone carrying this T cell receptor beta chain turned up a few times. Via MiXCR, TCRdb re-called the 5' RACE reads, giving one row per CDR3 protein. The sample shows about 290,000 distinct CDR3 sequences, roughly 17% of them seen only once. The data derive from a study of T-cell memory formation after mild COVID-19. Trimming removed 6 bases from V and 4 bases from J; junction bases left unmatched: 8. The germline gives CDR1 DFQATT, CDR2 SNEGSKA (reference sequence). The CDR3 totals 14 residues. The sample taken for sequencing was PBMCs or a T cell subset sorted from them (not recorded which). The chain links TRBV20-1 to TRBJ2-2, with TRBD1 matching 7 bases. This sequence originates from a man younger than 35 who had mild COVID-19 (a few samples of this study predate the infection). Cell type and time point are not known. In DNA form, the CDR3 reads TGCAGTGCCAAGGGGGCATCGGGCACCGGGGAGCTGTTTTTT. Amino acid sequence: CSAKGASGTGELFF.